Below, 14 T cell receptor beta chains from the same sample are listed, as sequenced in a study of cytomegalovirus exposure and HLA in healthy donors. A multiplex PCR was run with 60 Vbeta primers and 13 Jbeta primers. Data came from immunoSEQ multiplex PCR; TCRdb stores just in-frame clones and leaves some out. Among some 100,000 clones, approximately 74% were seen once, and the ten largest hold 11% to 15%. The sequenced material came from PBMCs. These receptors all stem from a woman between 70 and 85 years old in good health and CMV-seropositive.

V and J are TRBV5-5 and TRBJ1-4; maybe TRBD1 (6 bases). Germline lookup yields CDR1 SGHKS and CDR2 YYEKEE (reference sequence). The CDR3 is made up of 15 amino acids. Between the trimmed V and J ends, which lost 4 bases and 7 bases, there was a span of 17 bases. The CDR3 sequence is CASSAYRVIGEKLFF. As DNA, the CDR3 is TGTGCCAGCAGCGCCTACAGGGTCATTGGTGAAAAACTGTTTTTT.

CDR3 sequence reads: CASSVSGTVWGWTDSNQPQHF. The DNA for the CDR3 is TGTGCCAGCAGTGTGTCCGGGACAGTTTGGGGATGGACTGATAGCAATCAGCCCCAGCATTTT. The rearrangement uses TRBV2 and TRBJ1-5, with 7 positions matching TRBD1. After removal of 4 bases from V and 0 bases from J, the junction contained 21 bases not matched to a gene. The CDR3 is made up of 21 amino acids. The V gene's germline CDR1 is SNHLY and CDR2 FYNNEI.

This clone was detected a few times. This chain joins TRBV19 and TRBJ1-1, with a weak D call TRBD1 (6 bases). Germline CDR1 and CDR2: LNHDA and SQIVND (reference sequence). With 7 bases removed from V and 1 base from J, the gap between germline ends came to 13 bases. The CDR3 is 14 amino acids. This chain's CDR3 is CASTDRLGNTEAFF. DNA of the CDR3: TGTGCCAGTACTGACAGGCTGGGGAACACTGAAGCTTTCTTT.

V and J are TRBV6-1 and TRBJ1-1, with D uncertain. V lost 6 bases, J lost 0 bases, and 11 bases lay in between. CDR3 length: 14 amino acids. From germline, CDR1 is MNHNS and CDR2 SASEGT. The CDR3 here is CASSSRSLNTEAFF. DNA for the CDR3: TGTGCCAGCAGCTCCAGGTCGCTGAACACTGAAGCTTTCTTT.

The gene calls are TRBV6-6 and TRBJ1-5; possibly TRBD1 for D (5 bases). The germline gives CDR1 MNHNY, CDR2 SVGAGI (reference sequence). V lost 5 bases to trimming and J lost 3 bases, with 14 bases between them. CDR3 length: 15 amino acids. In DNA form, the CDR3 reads TGTGCCAGCAGTCCAATGGGGCAGCTCAATCAGCCCCAGCATTTT. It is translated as CASSPMGQLNQPQHF.

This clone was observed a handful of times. The CDR3 here is CASRSGQGAYGYTF. CDR3 DNA: TGTGCCAGCAGAAGTGGACAGGGGGCATATGGCTACACCTTC. V is TRBV19 and J is TRBJ1-2; 11 bases match TRBD1. Looked up from germline, CDR1 is LNHDA and CDR2 is SQIVND (reference sequence). V shed 9 bases and J 5 bases; nucleotides not matched to a gene: 8. The CDR3 is made up of 14 amino acids.

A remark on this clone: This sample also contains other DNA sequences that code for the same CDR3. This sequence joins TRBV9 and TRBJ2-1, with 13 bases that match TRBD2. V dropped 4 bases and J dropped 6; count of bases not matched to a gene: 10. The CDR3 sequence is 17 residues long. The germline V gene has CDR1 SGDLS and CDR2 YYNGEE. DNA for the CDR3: TGTGCCAGCAGCACAGAACTAGCGGGGGGGCCCGGCAATGAGCAGTTCTTC. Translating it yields CASSTELAGGPGNEQFF. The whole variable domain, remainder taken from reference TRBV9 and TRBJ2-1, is DSGVTQTPKHLITATGQRVTLRCSPRSGDLSVYWYQQSLDQGLQFLIQYYNGEERAKGNILERFSAQQFPDLHSELNLSSLELGDSALYFCASSTELAGGPGNEQFFGPGTRLTVL.

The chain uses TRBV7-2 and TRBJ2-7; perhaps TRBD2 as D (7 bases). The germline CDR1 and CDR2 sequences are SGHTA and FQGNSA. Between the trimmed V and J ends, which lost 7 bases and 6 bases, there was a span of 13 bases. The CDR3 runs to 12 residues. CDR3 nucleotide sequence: TGTGCCAGCACCCCGGGGGGCTCCGAGCAGTACTTC. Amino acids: CASTPGGSEQYF.

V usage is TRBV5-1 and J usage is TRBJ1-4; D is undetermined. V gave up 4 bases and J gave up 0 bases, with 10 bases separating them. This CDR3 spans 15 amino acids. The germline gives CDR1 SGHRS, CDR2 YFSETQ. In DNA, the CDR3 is TGCGCCAGCAGCAGAAAGAGTTCAACTAATGAAAAACTGTTTTTT. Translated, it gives CASSRKSSTNEKLFF.

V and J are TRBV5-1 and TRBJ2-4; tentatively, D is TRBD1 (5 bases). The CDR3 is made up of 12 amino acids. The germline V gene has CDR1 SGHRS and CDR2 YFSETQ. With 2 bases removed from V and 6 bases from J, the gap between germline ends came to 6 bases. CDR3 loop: CASSFQGNIQYF. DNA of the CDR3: TGCGCCAGCAGCTTCCAGGGAAACATTCAGTACTTC.

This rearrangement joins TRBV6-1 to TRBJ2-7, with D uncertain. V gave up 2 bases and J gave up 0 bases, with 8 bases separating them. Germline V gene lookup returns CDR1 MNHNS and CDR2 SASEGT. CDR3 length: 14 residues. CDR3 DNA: TGTGCCAGCAGTGAACGGTGGAGCTCCTACGAGCAGTACTTC. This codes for CASSERWSSYEQYF.

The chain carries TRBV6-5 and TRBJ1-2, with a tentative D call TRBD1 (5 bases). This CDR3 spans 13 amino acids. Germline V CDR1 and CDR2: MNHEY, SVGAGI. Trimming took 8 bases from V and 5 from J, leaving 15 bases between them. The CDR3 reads CASGDSPRYGYTF. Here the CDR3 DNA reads TGTGCCAGCGGAGACAGTCCACGGTATGGCTACACCTTC.

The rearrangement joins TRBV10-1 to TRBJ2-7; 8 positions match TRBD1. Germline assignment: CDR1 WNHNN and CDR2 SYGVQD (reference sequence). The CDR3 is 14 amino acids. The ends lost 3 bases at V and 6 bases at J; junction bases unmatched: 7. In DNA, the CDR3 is TGCGCCAGCAGTGACCTTCGGACAGGGCGCGAGCAGTACTTC. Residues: CASSDLRTGREQYF.

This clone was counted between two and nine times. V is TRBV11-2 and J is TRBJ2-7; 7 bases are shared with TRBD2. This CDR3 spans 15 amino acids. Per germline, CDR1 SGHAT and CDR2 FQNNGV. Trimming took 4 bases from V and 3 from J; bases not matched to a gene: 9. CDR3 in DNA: TGTGCCAGCAGCTCCACCCTAGGGAGGGGCTACGAGCAGTACTTC. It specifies CASSSTLGRGYEQYF.